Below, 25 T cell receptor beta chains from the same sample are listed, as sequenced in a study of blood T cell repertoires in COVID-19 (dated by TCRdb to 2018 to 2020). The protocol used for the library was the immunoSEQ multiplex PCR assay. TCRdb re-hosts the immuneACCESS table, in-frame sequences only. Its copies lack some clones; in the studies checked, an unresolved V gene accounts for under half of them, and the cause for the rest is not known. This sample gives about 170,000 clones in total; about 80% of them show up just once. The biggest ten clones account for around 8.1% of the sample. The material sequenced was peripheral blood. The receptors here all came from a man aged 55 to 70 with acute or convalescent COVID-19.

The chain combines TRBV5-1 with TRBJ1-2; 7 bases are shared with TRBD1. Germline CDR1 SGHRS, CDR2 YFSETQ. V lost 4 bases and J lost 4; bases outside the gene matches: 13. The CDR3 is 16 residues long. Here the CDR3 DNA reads TGCGCCAGCAGCGGGACAAACGCGGGGACAGTCTATGGCTACACCTTC. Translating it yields CASSGTNAGTVYGYTF.

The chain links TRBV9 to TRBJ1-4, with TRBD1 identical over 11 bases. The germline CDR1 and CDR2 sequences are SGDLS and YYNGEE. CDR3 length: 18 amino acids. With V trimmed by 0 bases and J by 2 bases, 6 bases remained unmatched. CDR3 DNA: TGTGCCAGCAGCGTAGGCTGGACAGGGGGCGATACTAATGAAAAACTGTTTTTT. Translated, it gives CASSVGWTGGDTNEKLFF.

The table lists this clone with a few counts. CDR3 protein: CAWRDREGNLRNTEAFF. The CDR3 coding sequence is TGTGCCTGGAGGGACAGGGAAGGGAATCTGAGGAACACTGAAGCTTTCTTT. The rearrangement links TRBV30 to TRBJ1-1; TRBD1 matches at 8 bases. CDR1 and CDR2 (germline): GTSNPN, SVGIG (reference sequence). This CDR3 comprises 17 residues. Losses at the gene ends were 3 bases for V and 1 base for J; bases not matched to a gene: 13.

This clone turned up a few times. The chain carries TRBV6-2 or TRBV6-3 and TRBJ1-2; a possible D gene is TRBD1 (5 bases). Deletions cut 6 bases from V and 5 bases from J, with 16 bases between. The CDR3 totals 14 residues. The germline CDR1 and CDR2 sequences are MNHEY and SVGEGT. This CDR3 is CASSPDSGGYGYTF. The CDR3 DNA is TGTGCCAGCAGCCCCGACAGTGGTGGATATGGCTACACCTTC.

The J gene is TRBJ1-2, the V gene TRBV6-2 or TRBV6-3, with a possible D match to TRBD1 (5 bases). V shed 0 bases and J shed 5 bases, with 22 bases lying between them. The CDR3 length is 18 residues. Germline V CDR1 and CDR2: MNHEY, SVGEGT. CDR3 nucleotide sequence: TGTGCCAGCAGTTACTCAGGGGTCGGATACAACCAACGATATGGCTACACCTTC. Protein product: CASSYSGVGYNQRYGYTF.

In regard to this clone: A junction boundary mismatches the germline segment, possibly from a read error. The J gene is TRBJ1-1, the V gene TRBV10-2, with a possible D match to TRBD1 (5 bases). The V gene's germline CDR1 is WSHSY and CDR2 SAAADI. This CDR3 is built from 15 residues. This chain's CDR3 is CASSESGGVRTEAFF. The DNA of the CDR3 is TGCGCCAGCAGCGAGTCGGGGGGGGTGAGGACTGAAGCTTTCTTT.

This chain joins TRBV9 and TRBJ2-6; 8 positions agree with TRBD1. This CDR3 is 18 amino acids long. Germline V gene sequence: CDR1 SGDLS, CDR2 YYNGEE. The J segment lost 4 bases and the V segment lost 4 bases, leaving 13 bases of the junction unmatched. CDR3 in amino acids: CASSPRGQGLMGANVLTF. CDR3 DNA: TGTGCCAGCAGCCCCCGCGGACAGGGTTTAATGGGGGCCAACGTCCTGACTTTC.

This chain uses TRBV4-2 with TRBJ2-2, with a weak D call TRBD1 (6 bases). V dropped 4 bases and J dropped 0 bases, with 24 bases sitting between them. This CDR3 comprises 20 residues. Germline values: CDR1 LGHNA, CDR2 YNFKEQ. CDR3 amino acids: CASSPGYRDIWLANTGELFF. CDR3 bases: TGTGCCAGCAGCCCAGGGTACCGGGACATTTGGCTAGCGAACACCGGGGAGCTGTTTTTT.

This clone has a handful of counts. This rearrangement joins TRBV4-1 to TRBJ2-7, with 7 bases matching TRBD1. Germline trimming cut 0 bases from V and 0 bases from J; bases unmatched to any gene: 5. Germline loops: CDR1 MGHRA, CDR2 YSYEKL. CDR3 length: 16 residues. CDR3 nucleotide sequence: TGCGCCAGCAGCCAAGACTGGCCAGGGGGCTCCTACGAGCAGTACTTC. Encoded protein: CASSQDWPGGSYEQYF.

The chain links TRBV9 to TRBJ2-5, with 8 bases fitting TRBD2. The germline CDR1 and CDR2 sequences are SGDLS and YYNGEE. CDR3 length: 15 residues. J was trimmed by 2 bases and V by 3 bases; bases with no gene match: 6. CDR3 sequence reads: CASSATGTSQETQYF. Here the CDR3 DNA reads TGTGCCAGCAGCGCAACCGGGACTAGTCAAGAGACCCAGTACTTC. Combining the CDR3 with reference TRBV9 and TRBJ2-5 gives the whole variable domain DSGVTQTPKHLITATGQRVTLRCSPRSGDLSVYWYQQSLDQGLQFLIQYYNGEERAKGNILERFSAQQFPDLHSELNLSSLELGDSALYFCASSATGTSQETQYFGPGTRLLVL.

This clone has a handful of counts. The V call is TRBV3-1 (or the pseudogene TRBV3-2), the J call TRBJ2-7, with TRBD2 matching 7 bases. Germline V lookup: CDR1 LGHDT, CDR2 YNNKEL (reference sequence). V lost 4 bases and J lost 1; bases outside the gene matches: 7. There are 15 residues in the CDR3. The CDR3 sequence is CASSPSGGGSYEQYF. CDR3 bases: TGTGCCAGCAGCCCGTCGGGGGGAGGATCCTACGAGCAGTACTTC.

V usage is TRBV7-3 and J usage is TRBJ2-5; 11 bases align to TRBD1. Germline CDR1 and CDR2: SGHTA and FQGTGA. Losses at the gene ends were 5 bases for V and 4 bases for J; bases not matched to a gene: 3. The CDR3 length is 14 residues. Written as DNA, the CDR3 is TGTGCCAGCAGCCTGGGGACAGGGGGAGAGACCCAGTACTTC. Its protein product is CASSLGTGGETQYF.

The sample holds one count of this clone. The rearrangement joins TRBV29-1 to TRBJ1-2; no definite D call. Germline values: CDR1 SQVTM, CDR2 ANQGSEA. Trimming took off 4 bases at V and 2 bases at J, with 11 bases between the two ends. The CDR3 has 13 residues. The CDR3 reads CSVGAGLNYGYTF. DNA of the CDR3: TGCAGCGTTGGTGCAGGATTAAACTATGGCTACACCTTC.

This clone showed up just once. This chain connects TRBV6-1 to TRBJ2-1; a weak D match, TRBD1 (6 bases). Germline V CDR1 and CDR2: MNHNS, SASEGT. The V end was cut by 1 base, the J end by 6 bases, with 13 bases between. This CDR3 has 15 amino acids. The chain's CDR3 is CASSEDWTAFNEQFF. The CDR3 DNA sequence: TGTGCCAGCAGTGAAGATTGGACAGCCTTCAATGAGCAGTTCTTC.

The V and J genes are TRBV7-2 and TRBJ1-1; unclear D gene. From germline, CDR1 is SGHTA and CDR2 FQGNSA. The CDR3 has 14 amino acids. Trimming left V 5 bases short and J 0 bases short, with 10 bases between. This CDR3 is CASSPSRVNTEAFF. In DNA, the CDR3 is TGTGCCAGCAGCCCGAGTCGGGTGAACACTGAAGCTTTCTTT.

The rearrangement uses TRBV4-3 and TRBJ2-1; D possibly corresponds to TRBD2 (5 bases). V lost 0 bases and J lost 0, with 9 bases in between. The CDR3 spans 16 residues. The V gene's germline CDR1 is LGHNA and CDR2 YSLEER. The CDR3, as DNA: TGCGCCAGCAGCCAAGAAGGAGGCTACTCCTACAATGAGCAGTTCTTC. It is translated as CASSQEGGYSYNEQFF.

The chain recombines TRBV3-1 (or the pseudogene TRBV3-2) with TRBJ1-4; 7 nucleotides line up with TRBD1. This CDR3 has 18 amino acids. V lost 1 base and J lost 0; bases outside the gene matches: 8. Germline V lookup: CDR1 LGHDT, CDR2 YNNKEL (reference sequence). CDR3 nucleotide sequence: TGTGCCAGCAGCCAAGGGGTGACAGGGTCCGCAACTAATGAAAAACTGTTTTTT. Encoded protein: CASSQGVTGSATNEKLFF.

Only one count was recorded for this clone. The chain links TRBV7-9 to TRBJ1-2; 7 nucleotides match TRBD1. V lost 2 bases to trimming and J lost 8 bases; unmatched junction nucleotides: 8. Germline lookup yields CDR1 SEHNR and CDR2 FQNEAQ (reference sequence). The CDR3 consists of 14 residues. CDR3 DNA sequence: TGTGCCAGCAGCTTAAGGACAGGCGGTGGAGGCTACACCTTC. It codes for CASSLRTGGGGYTF.

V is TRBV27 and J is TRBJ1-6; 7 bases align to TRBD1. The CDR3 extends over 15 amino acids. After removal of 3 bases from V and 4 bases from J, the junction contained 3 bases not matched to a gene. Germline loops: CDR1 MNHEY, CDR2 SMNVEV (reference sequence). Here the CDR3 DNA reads TGTGCCAGCAGTTTCACAGGGGCGTATAATTCACCCCTCCACTTT. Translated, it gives CASSFTGAYNSPLHF.

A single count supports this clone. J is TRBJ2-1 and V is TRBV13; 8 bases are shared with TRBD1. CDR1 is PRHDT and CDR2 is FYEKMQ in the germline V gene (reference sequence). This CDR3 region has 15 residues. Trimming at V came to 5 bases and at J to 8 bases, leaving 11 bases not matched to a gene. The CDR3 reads CASSPGRGRIDEQFF. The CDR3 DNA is TGTGCCAGCAGCCCGGGCAGGGGGCGTATCGATGAGCAGTTCTTC.

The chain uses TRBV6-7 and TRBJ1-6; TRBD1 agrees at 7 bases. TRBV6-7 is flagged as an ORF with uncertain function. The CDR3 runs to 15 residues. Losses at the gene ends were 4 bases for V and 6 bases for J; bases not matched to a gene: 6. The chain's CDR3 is CASSLEGQLNSPLHF. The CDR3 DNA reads TGTGCCAGCAGTTTGGAGGGACAGCTTAATTCACCCCTCCACTTT.

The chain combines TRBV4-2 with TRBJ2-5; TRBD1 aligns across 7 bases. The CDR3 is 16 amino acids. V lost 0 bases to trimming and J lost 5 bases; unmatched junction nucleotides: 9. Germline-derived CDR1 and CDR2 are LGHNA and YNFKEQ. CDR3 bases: TGTGCCAGCAGCCAAGATTGGACAGGCCCAGGGGAGACCCAGTACTTC. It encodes CASSQDWTGPGETQYF.

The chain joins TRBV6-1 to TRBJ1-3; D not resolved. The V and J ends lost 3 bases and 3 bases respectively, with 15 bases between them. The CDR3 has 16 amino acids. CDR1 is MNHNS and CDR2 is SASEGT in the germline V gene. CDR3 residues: CASSDPARDYGNTIYF. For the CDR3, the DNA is TGTGCCAGCAGTGACCCCGCACGGGATTATGGAAACACCATATATTTT.

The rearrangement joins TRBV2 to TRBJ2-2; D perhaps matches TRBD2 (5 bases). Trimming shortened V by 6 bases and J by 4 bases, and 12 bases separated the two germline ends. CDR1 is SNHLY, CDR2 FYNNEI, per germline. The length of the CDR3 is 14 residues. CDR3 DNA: TGTGCCAGCAGGAGGGTCCTAAGCACCGGGGAGCTGTTTTTT. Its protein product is CASRRVLSTGELFF.

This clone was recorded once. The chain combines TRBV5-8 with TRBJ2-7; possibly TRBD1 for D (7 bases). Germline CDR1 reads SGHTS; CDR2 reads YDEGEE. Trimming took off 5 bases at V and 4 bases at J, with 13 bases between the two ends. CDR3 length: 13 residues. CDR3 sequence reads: CASRWRGLYEQYF. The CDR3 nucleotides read TGTGCCAGCAGGTGGAGGGGGCTATACGAGCAGTACTTC.